Following are 20 T cell receptor beta chains from one sample sequenced in a study of T cells in Graves' hyperthyroidism and ophthalmopathy. TCR beta CDR3 region amplification was performed from RNA transcripts. TCR CDR3 regions were first amplified by RT-PCR with HTBI primers. TCRdb re-called the multiplex PCR reads with MiXCR, one entry per CDR3 protein. Among some 510,000 distinct CDR3 sequences listed, 20% were seen once. The sample consisted of blood. The receptors were sampled from a man aged 18 to 30 with Graves' hyperthyroidism.

This clonotype has only a few counts. The chain couples TRBV4-1 to TRBJ1-6, with TRBD1 matching 7 bases. The length of the CDR3 is 17 residues. Germline CDR1 MGHRA, CDR2 YSYEKL. V trimming: 0 bases; J trimming: 6 bases; junction bases outside the gene matches: 8. Written as DNA, the CDR3 is TGCGCCAGCAGCCAAGATGAGGGGGCCGACACTAATTCACCCCTCCACTTT. Translation: CASSQDEGADTNSPLHF.

This clonotype was observed many times. DNA for the CDR3: TGCGCCAACCACGGGACCGAGCCCGGTGGAAACACCATATATTTT. Protein: CANHGTEPGGNTIYF. V is TRBV10-1 and J is TRBJ1-3; possible D gene TRBD1, 5 bases. V lost 10 bases to trimming and J lost 3 bases, with 19 bases between them. The CDR3 sequence is 15 residues long. Germline CDR1 reads WNHNN; CDR2 reads SYGVQD (reference sequence).

This clonotype was detected only a few times. The chain employs TRBV30 and TRBJ1-2; no definite D call. CDR3 length: 14 residues. V was clipped by 1 base and J by 4 bases, with 13 bases between them. The germline V gene has CDR1 GTSNPN and CDR2 SVGIG (reference sequence). The DNA of the CDR3 is TGTGCCTGGAGTGGCGGGCCTTCGGGCTATGGCTACACCTTC. It translates to CAWSGGPSGYGYTF.

The V and J genes are TRBV12-3 or TRBV12-4 and TRBJ2-2; 7 bases align to TRBD1. V lost 6 bases, J lost 4 bases, and 14 bases stayed unmatched. This CDR3 is 17 amino acids long. The CDR3: CASRDSGTALRTGELFF. The CDR3 DNA reads TGTGCCAGCAGAGATTCGGGGACAGCCTTACGCACCGGGGAGCTGTTTTTT.

This clonotype showed up many times. The rearrangement links TRBV6-5 to TRBJ2-2; 7 bases fit TRBD1. The length of the CDR3 is 13 residues. V dropped 7 bases and J dropped 4; count of bases not matched to a gene: 3. Per the germline V gene, CDR1 is MNHEY and CDR2 is SVGAGI. The CDR3: CASNRGTTGELFF. The CDR3 nucleotides are TGTGCCAGCAACAGGGGCACCACCGGGGAGCTGTTTTTT.

Many counts were recorded for this clonotype. The chain carries TRBV19 and TRBJ1-1; unclear D gene. The V end was cut by 4 bases, the J end by 4 bases, with 10 bases between. The germline gives CDR1 LNHDA, CDR2 SQIVND (reference sequence). The CDR3 is 13 residues long. This chain's CDR3 is CASSNGFSTEAFF. CDR3 nucleotides: TGTGCCAGTAGTAACGGGTTCAGCACTGAAGCTTTCTTT. The variable domain in full, completed from reference TRBV19 and TRBJ1-1, reads DGGITQSPKYLFRKEGQNVTLSCEQNLNHDAMYWYRQDPGQGLRLIYYSQIVNDFQKGDIAEGYSVSREKKESFPLTVTSAQKNPTAFYLCASSNGFSTEAFFGQGTRLTVV.

This clonotype was seen many times. The rearrangement links TRBV5-1 to TRBJ2-7; D ambiguous. V gave up 0 bases and J gave up 3 bases, with 7 bases separating them. There are 13 residues in the CDR3. CDR1 and CDR2 (germline): SGHRS, YFSETQ. CDR3 loop: CASSLDPGYEQYF. In nucleotides, the CDR3 is TGCGCCAGCAGCTTGGACCCCGGCTACGAGCAGTACTTC.

The J gene is TRBJ1-6, the V gene TRBV6-4; TRBD1 aligns across 7 bases. Trimming at V came to 2 bases and at J to 6 bases, leaving 7 bases not matched to a gene. This CDR3 comprises 16 residues. The germline V gene has CDR1 MRHNA and CDR2 SNTAGT. The CDR3 DNA sequence: TGTGCCAGCAGTGACCCGCCAGGGGGGTTTAATTCACCCCTCCACTTT. Translation: CASSDPPGGFNSPLHF.

There are many counts of this clonotype. The CDR3 nucleotides are TGTGCCAGCAGTTACCCGGGGACAGATCTGAAGTACTTC. It yields the protein CASSYPGTDLKYF. The genes are TRBV12-3 or TRBV12-4 and TRBJ2-7, with 7 nucleotides matching TRBD1. Trimming cost V 4 bases and J 11 bases; bases outside gene matches: 11. The CDR3 contains 13 residues.

The V and J genes are TRBV15 and TRBJ1-2, with D unresolved. Trimming removed 1 base at V and 2 bases at J, with 8 bases between. This CDR3 is 14 amino acids long. The V gene's germline CDR1 is LNHNV and CDR2 YYDKDF (reference sequence). For the CDR3, the DNA is TGTGCCACCAGCAGAGGCCCGGCCAACTATGGCTACACCTTC. Protein sequence: CATSRGPANYGYTF. Full variable domain (missing parts from reference TRBV15 and TRBJ1-2): DAMVIQNPRYQVTQFGKPVTLSCSQTLNHNVMYWYQQKSSQAPKLLFHYYDKDFNNEADTPDNFQSRRPNTSFCFLDIRSPGLGDTAMYLCATSRGPANYGYTFGSGTRLTVV.

The genes are TRBV11-2 and TRBJ2-7; 13 bases match TRBD2. V was pared by 2 bases and J by 4 bases, with 2 bases of the junction left unmatched. The CDR3 spans 15 residues. Germline CDR1 and CDR2: SGHAT and FQNNGV. CDR3 sequence: CASSLPTSGRYEQYF. In DNA, the CDR3 is TGTGCCAGCAGCTTACCGACTAGCGGGAGGTACGAGCAGTACTTC.

Ten or more counts support this clonotype. The conserved final phenylalanine or tryptophan is absent from the CDR3, which likely points to a read error. Because the CDR3's place on the DNA is in doubt, the DNA is left out and the CDR3 is given as listed by TCRdb. The chain has TRBV7-6 and TRBJ2-7; no DNA check was done on the table's D call, TRBD2. Germline lookup yields CDR1 SGHVS and CDR2 FNYEAQ. The CDR3 has 9 amino acids, counting both end residues. CDR3 amino acids: CASISIRRG.

This clonotype was seen repeatedly, ten times or more. The V and J genes are TRBV4-1 and TRBJ1-1, with no clear D. Deletions cut 5 bases from V and 8 bases from J, with 18 bases between. This CDR3 spans 14 amino acids. CDR1 MGHRA and CDR2 YSYEKL come from the germline V gene. The CDR3: CASSELDRADEAFF. Here the CDR3 DNA reads TGCGCCAGCAGCGAACTCGATAGGGCGGACGAAGCTTTCTTT.

Many counts were recorded for this clonotype. The chain combines TRBV12-3 or TRBV12-4 with TRBJ1-2; D not certain. Trimming removed 6 bases from V and 4 bases from J, with 12 bases in between. CDR3 length equals 13 residues. CDR3 loop: CASSSGVSYGYTF. The CDR3, as DNA: TGTGCCAGCAGCTCCGGTGTATCCTATGGCTACACCTTC.

This clonotype was recorded many times. This chain connects TRBV13 to TRBJ2-7, with a weak D call TRBD1 (7 bases). Germline CDR1 reads PRHDT; CDR2 reads FYEKMQ (reference sequence). Trimming took 5 bases from V and 5 from J, leaving 13 bases between them. This CDR3 is 13 amino acids long. CDR3 protein: CASSPEGADEQYF. In nucleotides, the CDR3 is TGTGCCAGCAGCCCGGAGGGGGCCGACGAGCAGTACTTC.

This clonotype was observed many times. The rearrangement links TRBV7-8 to TRBJ1-5; D is ambiguous. Germline loops: CDR1 SGHVS, CDR2 FQNEAQ. The CDR3 is 15 amino acids. The V end was cut by 6 bases, the J end by 2 bases, with 14 bases between. In nucleotides, the CDR3 is TGTGCCAGCAGACAAACAAGGGTCGGCAATCAGCCCCAGCATTTT. Translated, it gives CASRQTRVGNQPQHF.

This chain links TRBV10-1 with TRBJ2-5, with D possibly matching TRBD1 (6 bases). Trimming pared 8 bases from V and 0 bases from J, leaving 13 bases between. This CDR3 is 14 amino acids long. CDR1 and CDR2 (germline): WNHNN, SYGVQD (reference sequence). The CDR3 DNA is TGCGCCAGCTCGTTCGGACAGTACCAAGAGACCCAGTACTTC. Its protein is CASSFGQYQETQYF.

Many counts were recorded for this clonotype. The chain links TRBV20-1 to TRBJ1-1; D gene unclear. This CDR3 comprises 12 residues. Trimming stripped 3 bases from V and 4 bases from J, with 9 bases between. From germline, CDR1 is DFQATT and CDR2 SNEGSKA (reference sequence). The CDR3 nucleotides are TGCAGTGCTAGCCTCATTTTCACTGAAGCTTTCTTT. It codes for CSASLIFTEAFF.

This clonotype was found many times. This chain connects TRBV11-2 to TRBJ1-2; D unclear. The germline gives CDR1 SGHAT, CDR2 FQNNGV. V dropped 1 base and J dropped 4 bases, with 10 bases sitting between them. The CDR3 consists of 14 residues. CDR3 in DNA: TGTGCCAGCAGCTTAGTAGGCAGCTCCTATGGCTACACCTTC. The encoded protein is CASSLVGSSYGYTF.

This clonotype was seen repeatedly, ten times or more. V gene TRBV2 combines with J gene TRBJ2-7; 7 nucleotides line up with TRBD1. Germline V gene data show CDR1 as SNHLY and CDR2 as FYNNEI. The CDR3 has 15 amino acids. The V gene end was trimmed by 7 bases and the J gene end by 1 base; junction bases not matched to a gene: 10. The CDR3: CASTISGQESYEQYF. The CDR3 coding sequence is TGTGCCAGCACCATATCAGGACAGGAGTCCTACGAGCAGTACTTC. The variable domain in full, with the rest retrieved from reference TRBV2 and TRBJ2-7, is EPEVTQTPSHQVTQMGQEVILRCVPISNHLYFYWYRQILGQKVEFLVSFYNNEISEKSEIFDDQFSVERPDGSNFTLKIRSTKLEDSAMYFCASTISGQESYEQYFGPGTRLTVT.